A single sample is the source of the 21 T cell receptor beta chains below, sequenced in a study of regulatory T cells in long-lasting Graves disease. The time point here: newly diagnosed GD, antithyroid drugs for less than 3 months. PBMC RNA served as the TCR library source. Assembly of TCR beta libraries relied on iRepertoire HTBI primers together with Arm-PCR of CDR3 regions. In TCRdb, the multiplex PCR reads were re-called with MiXCR into one record per CDR3 protein. The table includes about half a million distinct CDR3 sequences, around 13% detected once. The sample was also linked to a second study, of T cells in Graves' hyperthyroidism and ophthalmopathy.

The source was peripheral blood mononuclear cells (PBMCs), collected at new diagnosis, from a patient treated with antithyroid drugs. The receptor source for this set is a woman aged 25 to 39 with Graves disease.

This clonotype occurred many times. The chain combines TRBV29-1 with TRBJ1-5; the D is unclear. The CDR3 is 13 residues long. The germline V and J ends were trimmed by 4 bases and 3 bases, with 10 bases remaining between them. CDR1 and CDR2 from the germline V gene are SQVTM and ANQGSEA. The CDR3 is CSVGEGYNQPQHF. CDR3 nucleotides: TGCAGCGTTGGGGAAGGCTACAATCAGCCCCAGCATTTT.

This clonotype was counted ten times or more. The chain combines TRBV5-5 with TRBJ2-4; D gene ambiguous. Trimming cost V 0 bases and J 9 bases, with 10 bases left between them. CDR1 and CDR2 from the germline V gene are SGHKS and YYEKEE (reference sequence). This CDR3 region has 13 residues. CDR3 DNA: TGTGCCAGCAGCTTGGGAGTCGATAGCATTCAGTACTTC. Protein: CASSLGVDSIQYF.

This chain links TRBV27 with TRBJ2-7; D not resolved. The CDR3 has 13 residues. V shed 0 bases and J shed 2 bases, with 5 bases lying between them. Germline loops: CDR1 MNHEY, CDR2 SMNVEV (reference sequence). The CDR3 here is CASSLSSAYEQYF. The CDR3 DNA reads as TGTGCCAGCAGTTTATCCTCGGCCTACGAGCAGTACTTC.

The rearrangement links TRBV20-1 to TRBJ2-7; D tentatively fits TRBD1 or TRBD2 (6 bases each). Trimming removed 2 bases at V and 2 bases at J, with 22 bases between. The germline gives CDR1 DFQATT, CDR2 SNEGSKA (reference sequence). The CDR3 consists of 17 residues. The CDR3, as DNA: TGCAGTGCTAGAAGGGGGGTGAAACAGGGATCAACCTACGAGCAGTACTTC. Its protein product is CSARRGVKQGSTYEQYF.

Worth noting for this clonotype: A far larger clone differs by one base, so this is likely a read error. The rearrangement uses TRBV7-9 and TRBJ2-7; 9 bases align to TRBD2. The germline gives CDR1 SEHNR, CDR2 FQNEAQ (reference sequence). This CDR3 region has 18 residues. The junction had 15 bases not matched to a gene; V was cut back by 3 bases and J by 3 bases. The CDR3 region has the DNA TGTGCCAGCAGCTTGGTAGGTCAGCGGGAGGACCTAAACTACGAGCAGTACTTC. Amino acids: CASSLVGQREDLNYEQYF.

This clonotype has just a few counts. The gene calls are TRBV5-1 and TRBJ2-1; possible D gene TRBD1, 8 bases. CDR1 and CDR2 from the germline V gene are SGHRS and YFSETQ. V was shortened by 3 bases and J by 7 bases, with 14 bases between the two germline ends. The CDR3 is 14 residues long. CDR3 residues: CASSSYRGGNEQFF. The CDR3 nucleotides read TGCGCCAGCAGCTCATACAGGGGGGGGAATGAGCAGTTCTTC.

Of note for this clonotype: No conserved phenylalanine or tryptophan ends this CDR3, so it is likely a read error. The chain recombines TRBV11-2 with TRBJ1-5; D is uncertain. CDR3 length: 13 residues. V lost 6 bases, J lost 6 bases, and 12 bases lay in between. Germline lookup yields CDR1 SGHAT and CDR2 FQNNGV. In DNA, the CDR3 is TGTGCCAGCAGTTACTCGATAGGTCAGCCCCAGCATTCT. This encodes CASSYSIGQPQHS.

Many counts were recorded for this clonotype. The chain employs TRBV2 and TRBJ1-5; D is possibly TRBD1 (6 bases). CDR1 is SNHLY, CDR2 FYNNEI, per germline. V gave up 2 bases and J gave up 2 bases, with 19 bases separating them. This CDR3 region has 18 residues. The CDR3 loop is CASSEKWLDRKGNQPQHF. The CDR3 nucleotides are TGTGCCAGCAGTGAAAAGTGGTTAGACAGGAAGGGCAATCAGCCCCAGCATTTT.

This clonotype was observed many times. The chain has TRBV28 and TRBJ1-1; D is unclear. V lost 7 bases and J 5 bases, leaving 5 bases between the germline ends. The germline gives CDR1 MDHEN, CDR2 SYDVKM. This CDR3 comprises 10 residues. CDR3 in amino acids: CASMGTEAFF. The CDR3 coding sequence is TGTGCCAGCATGGGGACTGAAGCTTTCTTT.

This clonotype has a count of ten or more. J is TRBJ2-1 and V is TRBV20-1; 8 bases fit TRBD1. Germline values: CDR1 DFQATT, CDR2 SNEGSKA (reference sequence). The trim removed 0 bases at V and 8 bases at J, leaving 9 bases unmatched. This CDR3 is built from 15 residues. The CDR3 coding sequence is TGCAGTGCTAGAGATTCGTACGGGACAGGTTATGAGCAGTTCTTC. As protein: CSARDSYGTGYEQFF.

This clonotype was found many times. The chain links TRBV11-2 to TRBJ2-1, with 8 bases that match TRBD1. CDR1 is SGHAT, CDR2 FQNNGV, per germline. V was clipped by 0 bases and J by 7 bases; unmatched bases: 11. The CDR3 runs to 17 residues. The CDR3 spells CASSLDWQGARANEQFF. DNA for the CDR3: TGTGCCAGCAGCTTAGATTGGCAGGGGGCGCGGGCTAATGAGCAGTTCTTC.

The chain uses TRBV24-1 and TRBJ2-7; no firm D call. The ends were cut back, 4 bases at V and 12 bases at J, with 12 bases in the middle. The CDR3 totals 11 residues. Looked up from germline, CDR1 is KGHDR and CDR2 is SFDVKD. The CDR3 DNA reads as TGTGCCACCAGTGAGTTGACGGCCTGGTACTTC. Amino acid sequence: CATSELTAWYF.

J is TRBJ2-1 and V is TRBV3-1, with TRBD2 identical over 9 bases. Per germline, CDR1 LGHDT and CDR2 YNNKEL (reference sequence). Losses at the gene ends were 1 base for V and 5 bases for J; bases not matched to a gene: 3. The CDR3 spans 15 residues. The CDR3 loop is CASSQGLAEHNEQFF. The CDR3 DNA reads TGTGCCAGCAGCCAAGGACTAGCGGAACACAATGAGCAGTTCTTC.

The table lists this clonotype with a few counts. The chain links TRBV18 to TRBJ2-7; 8 bases are a match to TRBD1. Germline CDR1 and CDR2: KGHSH and LQKENI. Trimming removed 1 base from V and 2 bases from J; junction bases left unmatched: 7. The CDR3 extends over 16 amino acids. CDR3 sequence (DNA): TGTGCCAGCTCACCACAGGGACAGGCTCTTACCTACGAGCAGTACTTC. As protein: CASSPQGQALTYEQYF.

The chain links TRBV14 to TRBJ2-7, with D maybe TRBD2 (5 bases). Trimming pared 5 bases from V and 3 bases from J, leaving 14 bases between. CDR1 SGHDN and CDR2 FVKESK come from the germline V gene. This CDR3 has 14 residues. The CDR3 DNA sequence: TGTGCCAGCAGCTCCCGGGATCATTACTACGAGCAGTACTTC. Its protein is CASSSRDHYYEQYF.

This clonotype was counted many times. This chain uses TRBV6-5 with TRBJ1-2; the match to TRBD1 covers 9 bases. Germline V gene data show CDR1 as MNHEY and CDR2 as SVGAGI. The CDR3 length is 14 residues. The V and J ends lost 2 bases and 8 bases, in that order; junction bases with no gene match: 6. Here the CDR3 reads CASSYLDRGYGYTF. In DNA, the CDR3 is TGTGCCAGCAGTTACCTCGACAGGGGGTACGGCTACACCTTC.

The sample holds many counts of this clonotype. V gene TRBV5-1 combines with J gene TRBJ2-1; tentatively, D is TRBD2 (5 bases). Germline values: CDR1 SGHRS, CDR2 YFSETQ. The CDR3 is 13 residues long. The V end lost 4 bases, the J end lost 7 bases, and 12 bases lay between the germline ends. The CDR3 spells CASSMGVQNEQFF. The DNA of the CDR3 is TGCGCCAGCAGCATGGGAGTTCAAAATGAGCAGTTCTTC.

This clonotype was observed a few times. The chain combines TRBV18 with TRBJ2-4; D gene unclear. Germline loops: CDR1 KGHSH, CDR2 LQKENI. The CDR3 runs to 15 residues. The ends were cut back, 3 bases at V and 2 bases at J, with 11 bases in the middle. CDR3 sequence: CASSPLQATKNIQYF. In DNA, the CDR3 is TGTGCCAGCTCACCTTTGCAGGCGACCAAAAACATTCAGTACTTC.

The chain is built from TRBV27 and TRBJ2-7, with D possibly called TRBD1 or TRBD2 (5 bases each). This CDR3 comprises 15 residues. Germline lookup yields CDR1 MNHEY and CDR2 SMNVEV (reference sequence). The germline V and J ends were trimmed by 5 bases and 3 bases, with 17 bases remaining between them. CDR3 sequence: CASSRGSHFNYEQYF. In nucleotides, the CDR3 is TGTGCCAGCAGTCGGGGCAGTCATTTCAACTACGAGCAGTACTTC.

This clonotype has a count of ten or more. The gene calls are TRBV7-2 and TRBJ2-1; TRBD2 matches at 13 bases. The germline V gene has CDR1 SGHTA and CDR2 FQGNSA. This CDR3 has 19 amino acids. Trimming at V came to 1 base and at J to 0 bases, leaving 6 bases not matched to a gene. For the CDR3, the DNA is TGTGCCAGCAGCTTAGACCCGAGGACTAGCGGGAGCTCCTACAATGAGCAGTTCTTC. It specifies CASSLDPRTSGSSYNEQFF.

At least ten counts were recorded for this clonotype. V usage is TRBV30 and J usage is TRBJ1-1, with 7 bases aligning to TRBD1. The CDR3 length is 13 residues. Per the germline V gene, CDR1 is GTSNPN and CDR2 is SVGIG (reference sequence). Unmatched junction bases numbered 3, after V lost 0 bases and J lost 5 bases. The CDR3 sequence: CAWSVYRGTEAFF. The CDR3 nucleotides read TGTGCCTGGAGTGTCTACAGGGGTACTGAAGCTTTCTTT.